This TCR beta chain was captured in a study of T cell responses to AZD1222 COVID-19 vaccine. Study-level findings and limits: Spike-wide coverage was observed for vaccine-associated CD4 TCRs, with dominant responses at 160-218 and 743-854. Receipt of two AZD1222 doses was followed by a rise in Spike-specific TCR breadth and depth.

Second-dose recipients at about 4 or about 12 weeks were treated as one pooled group. Sequencing was performed with immunoSEQ multiplex PCR; in TCRdb, only in-frame clones are kept and a portion is missing. The table has some 110,000 clones, 85% to 90% seen once; the top ten hold about 7.1%. Concerning this clone: The target antigen is unknown.

CDR1 is LNHDA and CDR2 is SQIVND in the germline V gene (reference sequence). CDR3 size: 10 residues. Trimming stripped 10 bases from V and 5 bases from J, with 5 bases between. The input for sequencing was peripheral blood, taken 28 days after the second AZD1222 dose. V gene TRBV19 combines with J gene TRBJ2-2; D remains unclear. This TCR derives from an adult who received the AZD1222 COVID-19 vaccine. The CDR3 loop reads CATYTGELFF. The CDR3 coding sequence is TGTGCCACCTATACCGGGGAGCTGTTTTTT.